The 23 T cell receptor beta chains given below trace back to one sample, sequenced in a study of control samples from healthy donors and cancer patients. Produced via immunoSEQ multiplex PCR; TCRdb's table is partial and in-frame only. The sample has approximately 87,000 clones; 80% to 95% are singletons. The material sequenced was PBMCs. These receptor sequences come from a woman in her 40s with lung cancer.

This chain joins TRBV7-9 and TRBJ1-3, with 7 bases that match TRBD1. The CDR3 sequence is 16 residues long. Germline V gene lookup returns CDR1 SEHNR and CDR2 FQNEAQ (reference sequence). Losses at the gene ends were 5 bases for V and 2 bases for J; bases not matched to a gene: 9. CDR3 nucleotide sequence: TGTGCCAGCAGCATCCAACAAGGGACAGCTGGAAACACCATATATTTT. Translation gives CASSIQQGTAGNTIYF.

This CDR3 reads CASEAVLGEQFF. The CDR3, as DNA: TGTGCCAGCGAGGCAGTTTTGGGTGAGCAGTTCTTC. The rearrangement links TRBV7-9 to TRBJ2-1; D is undetermined. Germline V lookup: CDR1 SEHNR, CDR2 FQNEAQ (reference sequence). This CDR3 contains 12 residues. V lost 8 bases and J lost 9, with 14 bases in between.

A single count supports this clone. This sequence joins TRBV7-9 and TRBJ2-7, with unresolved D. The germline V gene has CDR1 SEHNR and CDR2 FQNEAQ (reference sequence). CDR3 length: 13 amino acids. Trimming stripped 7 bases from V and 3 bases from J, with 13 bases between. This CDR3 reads CASTNGGVYEQYF. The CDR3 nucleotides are TGTGCCAGCACCAACGGCGGAGTCTACGAGCAGTACTTC.

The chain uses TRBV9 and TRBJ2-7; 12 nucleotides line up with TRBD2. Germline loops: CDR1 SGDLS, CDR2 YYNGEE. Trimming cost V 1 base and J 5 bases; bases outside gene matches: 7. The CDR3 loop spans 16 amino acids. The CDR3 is CASSVSGLAGHNEQYF. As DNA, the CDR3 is TGTGCCAGCAGCGTAAGCGGACTAGCGGGGCACAACGAGCAGTACTTC.

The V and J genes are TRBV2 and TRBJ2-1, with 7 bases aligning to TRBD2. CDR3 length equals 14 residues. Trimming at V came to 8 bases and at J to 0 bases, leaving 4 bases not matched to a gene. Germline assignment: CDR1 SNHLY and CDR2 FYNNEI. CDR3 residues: CASLGGSSYNEQFF. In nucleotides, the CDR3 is TGTGCCAGCCTCGGGGGGAGCTCCTACAATGAGCAGTTCTTC.

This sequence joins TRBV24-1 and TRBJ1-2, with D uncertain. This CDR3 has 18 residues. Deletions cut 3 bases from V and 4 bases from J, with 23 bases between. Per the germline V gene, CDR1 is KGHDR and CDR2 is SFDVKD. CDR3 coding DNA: TGTGCCACCAGTGATCCCTCGGTCGGTGGCAGGAGCATCTATGGCTACACCTTC. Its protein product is CATSDPSVGGRSIYGYTF.

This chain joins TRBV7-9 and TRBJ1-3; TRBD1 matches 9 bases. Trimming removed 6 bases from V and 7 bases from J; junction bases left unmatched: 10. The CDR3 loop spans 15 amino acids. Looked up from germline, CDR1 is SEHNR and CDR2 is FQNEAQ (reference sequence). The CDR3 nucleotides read TGTGCCAGCAGACCGCGGACAGGGGAGCGGAACACCATATATTTT. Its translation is CASRPRTGERNTIYF.

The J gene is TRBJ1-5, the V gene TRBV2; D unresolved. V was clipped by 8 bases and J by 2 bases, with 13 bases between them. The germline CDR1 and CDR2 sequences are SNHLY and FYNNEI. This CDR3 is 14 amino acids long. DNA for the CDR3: TGTGCCAGCGTAAAGGACTCGGGCAATCAGCCCCAGCATTTT. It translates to CASVKDSGNQPQHF.

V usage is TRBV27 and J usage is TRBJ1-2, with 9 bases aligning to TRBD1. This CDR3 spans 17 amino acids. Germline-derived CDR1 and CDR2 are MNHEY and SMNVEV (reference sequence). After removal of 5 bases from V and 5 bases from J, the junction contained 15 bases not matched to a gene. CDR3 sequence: CASSPQSGTGGFYGYTF. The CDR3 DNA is TGTGCCAGCAGTCCCCAGTCGGGCACAGGGGGCTTTTATGGCTACACCTTC.

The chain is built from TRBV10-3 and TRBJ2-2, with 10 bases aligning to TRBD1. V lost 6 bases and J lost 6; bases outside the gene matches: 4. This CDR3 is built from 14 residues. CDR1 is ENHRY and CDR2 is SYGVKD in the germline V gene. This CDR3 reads CAIRPGQGAGELFF. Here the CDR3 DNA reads TGTGCCATCAGGCCCGGACAGGGGGCCGGGGAGCTGTTTTTT.

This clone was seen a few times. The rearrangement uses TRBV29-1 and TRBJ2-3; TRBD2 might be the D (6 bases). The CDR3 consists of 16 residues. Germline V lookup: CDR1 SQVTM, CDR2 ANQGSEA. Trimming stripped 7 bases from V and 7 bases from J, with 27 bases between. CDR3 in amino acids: CSALAPLAGFTNTQYF. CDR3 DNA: TGCAGCGCGTTAGCCCCCTTGGCGGGGTTTACTAATACGCAGTATTTT.

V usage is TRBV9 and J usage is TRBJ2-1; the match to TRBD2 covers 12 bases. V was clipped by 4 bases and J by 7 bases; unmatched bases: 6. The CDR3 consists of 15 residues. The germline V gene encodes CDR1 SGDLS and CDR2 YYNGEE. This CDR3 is CASSPGLAGSNEQFF. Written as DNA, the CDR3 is TGTGCCAGCAGCCCAGGACTAGCGGGGTCAAATGAGCAGTTCTTC.

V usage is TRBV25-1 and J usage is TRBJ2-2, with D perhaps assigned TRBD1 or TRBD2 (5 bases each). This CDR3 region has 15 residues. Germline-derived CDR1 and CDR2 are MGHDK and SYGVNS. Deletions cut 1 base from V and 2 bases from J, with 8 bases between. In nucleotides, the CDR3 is TGTGCCAGCAGTGAATTCGGGGCTAACACCGGGGAGCTGTTTTTT. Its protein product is CASSEFGANTGELFF.

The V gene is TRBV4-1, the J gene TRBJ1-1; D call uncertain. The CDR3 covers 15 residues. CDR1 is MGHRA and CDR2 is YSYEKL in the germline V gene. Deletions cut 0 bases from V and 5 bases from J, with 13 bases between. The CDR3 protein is CASSQETAVWTEAFF. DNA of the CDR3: TGCGCCAGCAGCCAAGAAACAGCGGTATGGACTGAAGCTTTCTTT.

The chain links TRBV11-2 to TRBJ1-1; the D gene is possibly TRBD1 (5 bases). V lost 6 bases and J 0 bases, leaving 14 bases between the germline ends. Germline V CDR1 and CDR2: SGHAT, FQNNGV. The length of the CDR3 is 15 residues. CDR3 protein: CASSSPGTVNTEAFF. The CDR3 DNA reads TGTGCCAGCAGTTCACCGGGGACGGTGAACACTGAAGCTTTCTTT.

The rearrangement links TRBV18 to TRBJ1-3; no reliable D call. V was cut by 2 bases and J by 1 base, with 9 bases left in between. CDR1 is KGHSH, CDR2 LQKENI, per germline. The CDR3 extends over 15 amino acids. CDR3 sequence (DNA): TGTGCCAGCTCACCAGGGGAGCAATCTGGAAACACCATATATTTT. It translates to CASSPGEQSGNTIYF.

In nucleotides, the CDR3 is TGTGCCAGCAGCGTATCTAGTAGCATTTTAAAAGATACGCAGTATTTT. Translating it yields CASSVSSSILKDTQYF. The chain joins TRBV9 to TRBJ2-3; D not certain. Trimming cost V 1 base and J 5 bases, with 17 bases left between them. The CDR3 extends over 16 amino acids. Germline lookup yields CDR1 SGDLS and CDR2 YYNGEE.

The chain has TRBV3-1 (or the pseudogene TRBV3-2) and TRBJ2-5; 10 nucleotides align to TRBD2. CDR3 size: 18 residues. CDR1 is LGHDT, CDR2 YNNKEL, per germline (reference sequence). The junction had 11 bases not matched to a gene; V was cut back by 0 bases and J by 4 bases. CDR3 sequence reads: CASSQDWVAGGLPETQYF. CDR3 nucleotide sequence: TGTGCCAGCAGCCAAGATTGGGTAGCGGGGGGTCTACCAGAGACCCAGTACTTC.

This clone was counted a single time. CDR3 loop: CASGSGQGATGELFF. The CDR3 DNA sequence: TGTGCTAGTGGTTCGGGACAGGGGGCTACCGGGGAGCTGTTTTTT. The chain links TRBV12-5 to TRBJ2-2, with TRBD1 matching over 12 bases. V shed 4 bases, J shed 5 bases, and the junction held 2 bases outside the gene matches. This CDR3 has 15 amino acids. Germline V gene lookup returns CDR1 LGHNT and CDR2 FRNRAP.

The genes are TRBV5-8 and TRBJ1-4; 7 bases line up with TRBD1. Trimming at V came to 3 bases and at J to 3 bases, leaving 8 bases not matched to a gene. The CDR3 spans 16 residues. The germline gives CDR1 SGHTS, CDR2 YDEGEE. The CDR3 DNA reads TGTGCCAGCAGCTCACAGGGGAGGGACTCTAATGAAAAACTGTTTTTT. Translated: CASSSQGRDSNEKLFF. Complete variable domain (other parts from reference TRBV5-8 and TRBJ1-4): EAGVTQSPTHLIKTRGQQATLRCSPISGHTSVYWYQQALGLGLQFLLWYDEGEERNRGNFPPRFSGRQFPNYSSELNVNALELEDSALYLCASSSQGRDSNEKLFFGSGTQLSVL.

As DNA, the CDR3 is TGTGCCAGCAGCCAAAGGGCCCTGAGACTAGCGGGACTCTACAATGAGCAGTTCTTC. Residues: CASSQRALRLAGLYNEQFF. The rearrangement joins TRBV3-1 (or the pseudogene TRBV3-2) to TRBJ2-1; 11 positions agree with TRBD2. CDR3 length: 19 residues. The germline gives CDR1 LGHDT, CDR2 YNNKEL (reference sequence). J gave up 3 bases and V 2 bases, and 12 bases lay outside the gene matches.

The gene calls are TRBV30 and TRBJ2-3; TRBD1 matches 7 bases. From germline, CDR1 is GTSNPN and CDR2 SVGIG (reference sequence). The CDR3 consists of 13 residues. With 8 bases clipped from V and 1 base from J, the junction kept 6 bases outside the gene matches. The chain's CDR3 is CARTGERTDTQYF. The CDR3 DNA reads TGTGCCCGTACAGGGGAGCGCACAGATACGCAGTATTTT. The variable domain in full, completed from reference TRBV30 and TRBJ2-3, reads SQTIHQWPATLVQPVGSPLSLECTVEGTSNPNLYWYRQAAGRGLQLLFYSVGIGQISSEVPQNLSASRPQDRQFILSSKKLLLSDSGFYLCARTGERTDTQYFGPGTRLTVL.

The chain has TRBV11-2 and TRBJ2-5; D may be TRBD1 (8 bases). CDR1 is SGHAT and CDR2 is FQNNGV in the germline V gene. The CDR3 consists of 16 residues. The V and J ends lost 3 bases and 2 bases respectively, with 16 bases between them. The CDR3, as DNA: TGTGCCAGCAGCTTGCGGGAGACAGGGGCGCAAGAGACCCAGTACTTC. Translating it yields CASSLRETGAQETQYF. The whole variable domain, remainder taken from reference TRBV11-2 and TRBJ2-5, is EAGVAQSPRYKIIEKRQSVAFWCNPISGHATLYWYQQILGQGPKLLIQFQNNGVVDDSQLPKDRFSAERLKGVDSTLKIQPAKLEDSAVYLCASSLRETGAQETQYFGPGTRLLVL.